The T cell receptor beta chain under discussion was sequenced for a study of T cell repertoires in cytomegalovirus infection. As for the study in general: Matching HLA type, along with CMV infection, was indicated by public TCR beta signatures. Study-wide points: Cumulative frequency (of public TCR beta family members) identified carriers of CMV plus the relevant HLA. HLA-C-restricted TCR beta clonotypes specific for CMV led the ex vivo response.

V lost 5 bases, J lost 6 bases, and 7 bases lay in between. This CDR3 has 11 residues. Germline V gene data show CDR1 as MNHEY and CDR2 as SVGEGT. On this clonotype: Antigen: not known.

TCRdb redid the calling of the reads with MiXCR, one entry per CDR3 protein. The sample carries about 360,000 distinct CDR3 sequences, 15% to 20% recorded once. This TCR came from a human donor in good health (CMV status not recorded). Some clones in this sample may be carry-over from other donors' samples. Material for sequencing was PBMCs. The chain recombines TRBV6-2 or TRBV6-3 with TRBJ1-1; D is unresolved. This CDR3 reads CASSMWAEAFF. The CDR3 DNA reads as TGTGCCAGCAGTATGTGGGCTGAAGCTTTCTTT.